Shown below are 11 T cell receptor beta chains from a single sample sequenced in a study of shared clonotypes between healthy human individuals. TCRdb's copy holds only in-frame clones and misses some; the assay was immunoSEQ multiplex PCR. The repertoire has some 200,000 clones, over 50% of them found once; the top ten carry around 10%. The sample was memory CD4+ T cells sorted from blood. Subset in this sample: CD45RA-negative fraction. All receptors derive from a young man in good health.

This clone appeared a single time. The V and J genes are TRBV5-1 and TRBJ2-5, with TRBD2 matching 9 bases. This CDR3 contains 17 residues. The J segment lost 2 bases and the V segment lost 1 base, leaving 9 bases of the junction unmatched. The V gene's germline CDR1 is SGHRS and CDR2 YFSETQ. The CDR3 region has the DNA TGCGCCAGCAGCTTGTTCGGTAGCGGGAGTGGGCAAGAGACCCAGTACTTC. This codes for CASSLFGSGSGQETQYF.

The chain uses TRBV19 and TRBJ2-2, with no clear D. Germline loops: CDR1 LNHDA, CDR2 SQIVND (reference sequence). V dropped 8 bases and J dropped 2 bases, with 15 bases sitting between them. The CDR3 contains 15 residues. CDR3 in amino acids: CASQPPSPNTGELFF. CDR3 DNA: TGTGCCAGTCAACCTCCTTCCCCTAACACCGGGGAGCTGTTTTTT.

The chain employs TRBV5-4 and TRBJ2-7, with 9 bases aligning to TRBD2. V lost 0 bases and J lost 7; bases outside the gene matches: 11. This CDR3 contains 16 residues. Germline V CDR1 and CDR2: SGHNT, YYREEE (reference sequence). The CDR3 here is CASSLEGGRALGEQYF. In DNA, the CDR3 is TGTGCCAGCAGCTTGGAGGGCGGGAGGGCTCTGGGAGAGCAGTACTTC.

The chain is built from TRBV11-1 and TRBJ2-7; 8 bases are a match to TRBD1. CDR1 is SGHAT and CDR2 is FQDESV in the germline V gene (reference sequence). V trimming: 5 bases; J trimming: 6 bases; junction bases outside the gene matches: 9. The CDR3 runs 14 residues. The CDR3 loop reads CASSPGTGRSEQYF. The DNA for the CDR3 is TGTGCCAGCAGCCCCGGGACAGGCCGATCCGAGCAGTACTTC.

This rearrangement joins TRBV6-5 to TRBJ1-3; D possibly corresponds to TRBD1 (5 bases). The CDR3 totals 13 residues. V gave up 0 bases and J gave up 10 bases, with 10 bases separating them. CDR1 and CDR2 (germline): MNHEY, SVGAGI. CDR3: CASSYSIGGTIYF. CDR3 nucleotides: TGTGCCAGCAGTTACTCGATTGGGGGGACCATATATTTT.

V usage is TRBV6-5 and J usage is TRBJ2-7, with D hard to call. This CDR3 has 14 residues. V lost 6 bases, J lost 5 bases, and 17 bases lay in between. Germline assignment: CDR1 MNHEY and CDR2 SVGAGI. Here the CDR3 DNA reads TGTGCCAGCAGAGGAACGTTGCATGGGGACGAGCAGTACTTC. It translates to CASRGTLHGDEQYF.

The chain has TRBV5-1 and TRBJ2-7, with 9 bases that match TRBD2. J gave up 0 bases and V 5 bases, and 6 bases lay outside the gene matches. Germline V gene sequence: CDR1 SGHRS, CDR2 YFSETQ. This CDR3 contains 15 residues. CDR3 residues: CASRKYSGSSYEQYF. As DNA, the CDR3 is TGCGCCAGCAGGAAATATAGCGGGAGCTCCTACGAGCAGTACTTC.

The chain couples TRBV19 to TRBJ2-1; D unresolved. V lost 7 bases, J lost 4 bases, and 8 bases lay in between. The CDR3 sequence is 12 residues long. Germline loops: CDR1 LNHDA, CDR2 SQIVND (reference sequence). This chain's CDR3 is CASIGRYNEQFF. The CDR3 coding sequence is TGTGCCAGTATAGGAAGGTACAATGAGCAGTTCTTC.

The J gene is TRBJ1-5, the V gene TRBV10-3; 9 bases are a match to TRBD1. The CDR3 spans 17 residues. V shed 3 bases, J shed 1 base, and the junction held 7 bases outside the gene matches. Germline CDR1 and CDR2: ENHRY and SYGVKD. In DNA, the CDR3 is TGTGCCATCAGTGATGCGCCGACAGGGGGGAGCAATCAGCCCCAGCATTTT. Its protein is CAISDAPTGGSNQPQHF.

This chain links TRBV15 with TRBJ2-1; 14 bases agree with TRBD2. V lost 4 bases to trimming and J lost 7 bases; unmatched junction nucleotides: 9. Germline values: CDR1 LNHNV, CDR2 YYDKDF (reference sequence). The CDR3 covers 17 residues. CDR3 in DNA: TGTGCCACCAGCACGGGGACTAGCGGGGGACCCCAGAATGAGCAGTTCTTC. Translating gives CATSTGTSGGPQNEQFF.

The CDR3 coding sequence is TGTGCCAGCAGCTCGTTGGAGGGTTCCTCCTACAATGAGCAGTTCTTC. This encodes CASSSLEGSSYNEQFF. This chain connects TRBV11-2 to TRBJ2-1; tentatively, D is TRBD2 (6 bases). CDR3 length: 16 residues. CDR1 is SGHAT and CDR2 is FQNNGV in the germline V gene. Trimming removed 4 bases from V and 0 bases from J, with 13 bases in between.